This section outlines one TCR beta chain sequence together with its context. The data belong to a study of sequential checkpoint blockade in melanoma. Treatment: randomized to nivolumab then ipilimumab (arm A) or the reverse (arm B). DNA-damaging chemotherapy had not been given to any patient beforehand. The CDR3 has 13 residues. The V gene's germline CDR1 is MNHEY and CDR2 SVGAGI. V dropped 8 bases and J dropped 5; count of bases not matched to a gene: 5. The repertoire was sequenced with immunoSEQ multiplex PCR; TCRdb's copy has only in-frame clones and lacks some. The sample has over 10,000 clones, approximately 68% seen once.

This chain connects TRBV6-5 to TRBJ1-1; TRBD1 matches 10 bases. Sample: CD8+ T cells sorted from blood (inferred from file names), taken from a patient given nivolumab and ipilimumab in sequence. The clonotype originates from a human donor with melanoma. CDR3 sequence reads: CASFGTGVTEAFF. CDR3 bases: TGTGCCAGCTTCGGGACAGGGGTTACTGAAGCTTTCTTT.